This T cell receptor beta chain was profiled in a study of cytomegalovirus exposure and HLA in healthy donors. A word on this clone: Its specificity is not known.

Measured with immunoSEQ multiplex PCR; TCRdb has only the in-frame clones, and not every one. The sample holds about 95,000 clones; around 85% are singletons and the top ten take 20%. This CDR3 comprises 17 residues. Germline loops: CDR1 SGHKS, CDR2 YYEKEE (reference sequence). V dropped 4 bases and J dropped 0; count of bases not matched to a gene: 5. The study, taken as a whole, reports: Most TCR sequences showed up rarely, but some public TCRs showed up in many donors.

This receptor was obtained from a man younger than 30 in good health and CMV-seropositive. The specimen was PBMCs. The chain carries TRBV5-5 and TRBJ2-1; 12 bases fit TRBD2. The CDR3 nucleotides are TGTGCCAGCAGCGCCGGACTAGCGGGATTCTCCTACAATGAGCAGTTCTTC. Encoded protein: CASSAGLAGFSYNEQFF.